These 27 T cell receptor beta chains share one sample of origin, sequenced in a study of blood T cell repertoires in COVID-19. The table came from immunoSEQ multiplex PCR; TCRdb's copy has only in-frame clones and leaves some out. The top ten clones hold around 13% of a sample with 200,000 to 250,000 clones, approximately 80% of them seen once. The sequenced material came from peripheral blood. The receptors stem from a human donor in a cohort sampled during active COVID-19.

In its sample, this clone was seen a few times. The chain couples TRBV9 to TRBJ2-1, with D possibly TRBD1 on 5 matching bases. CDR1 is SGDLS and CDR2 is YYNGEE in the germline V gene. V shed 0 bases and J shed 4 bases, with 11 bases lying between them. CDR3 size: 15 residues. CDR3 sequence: CASSVDPGLYNEQFF. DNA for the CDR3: TGTGCCAGCAGCGTAGACCCAGGGTTGTACAATGAGCAGTTCTTC.

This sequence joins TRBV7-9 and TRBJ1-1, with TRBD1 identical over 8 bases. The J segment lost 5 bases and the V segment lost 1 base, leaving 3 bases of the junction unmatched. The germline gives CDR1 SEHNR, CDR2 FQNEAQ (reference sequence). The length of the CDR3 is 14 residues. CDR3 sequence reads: CASSLVQGVTEAFF. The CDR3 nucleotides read TGTGCCAGCAGCTTAGTACAGGGGGTAACTGAAGCTTTCTTT.

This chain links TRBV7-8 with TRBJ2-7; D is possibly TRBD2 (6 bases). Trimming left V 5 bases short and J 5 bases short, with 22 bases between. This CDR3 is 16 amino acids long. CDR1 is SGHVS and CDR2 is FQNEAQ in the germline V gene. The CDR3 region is CASSPPFWEDKDEQYF. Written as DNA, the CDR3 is TGTGCCAGCAGCCCCCCTTTTTGGGAGGATAAGGACGAGCAGTACTTC.

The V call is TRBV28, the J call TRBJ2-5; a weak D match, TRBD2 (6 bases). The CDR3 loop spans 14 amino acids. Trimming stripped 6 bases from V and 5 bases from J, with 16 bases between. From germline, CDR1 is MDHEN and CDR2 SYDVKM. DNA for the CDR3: TGTGCCAGCAGCCCGGGAGTCCTCGGCGAGACCCAGTACTTC. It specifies CASSPGVLGETQYF.

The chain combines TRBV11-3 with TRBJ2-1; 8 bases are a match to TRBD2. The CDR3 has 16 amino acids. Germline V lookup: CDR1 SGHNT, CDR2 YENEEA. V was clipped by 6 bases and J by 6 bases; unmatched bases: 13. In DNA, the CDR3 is TGTGCCAGCAGTCGCTCTTGGGCGGGGGGTACCAATGAGCAGTTCTTC. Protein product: CASSRSWAGGTNEQFF. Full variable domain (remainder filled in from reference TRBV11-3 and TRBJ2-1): EAGVVQSPRYKIIEKKQPVAFWCNPISGHNTLYWYLQNLGQGPELLIRYENEEAVDDSQLPKDRFSAERLKGVDSTLKIQPAELGDSAVYLCASSRSWAGGTNEQFFGPGTRLTVL.

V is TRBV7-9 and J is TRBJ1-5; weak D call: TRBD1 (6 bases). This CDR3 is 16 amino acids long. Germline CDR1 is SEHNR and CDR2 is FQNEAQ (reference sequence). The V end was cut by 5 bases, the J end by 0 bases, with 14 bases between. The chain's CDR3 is CASSIATGISNQPQHF. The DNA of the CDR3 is TGTGCCAGCAGCATCGCTACAGGGATTAGCAATCAGCCCCAGCATTTT.

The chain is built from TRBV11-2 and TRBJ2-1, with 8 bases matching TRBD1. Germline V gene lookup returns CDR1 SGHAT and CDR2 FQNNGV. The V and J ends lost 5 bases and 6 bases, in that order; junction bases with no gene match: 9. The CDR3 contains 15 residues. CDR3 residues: CASSGWTGNVNEQFF. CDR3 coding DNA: TGTGCCAGCAGCGGCTGGACAGGGAATGTCAATGAGCAGTTCTTC. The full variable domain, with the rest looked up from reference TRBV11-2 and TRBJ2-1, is EAGVAQSPRYKIIEKRQSVAFWCNPISGHATLYWYQQILGQGPKLLIQFQNNGVVDDSQLPKDRFSAERLKGVDSTLKIQPAKLEDSAVYLCASSGWTGNVNEQFFGPGTRLTVL.

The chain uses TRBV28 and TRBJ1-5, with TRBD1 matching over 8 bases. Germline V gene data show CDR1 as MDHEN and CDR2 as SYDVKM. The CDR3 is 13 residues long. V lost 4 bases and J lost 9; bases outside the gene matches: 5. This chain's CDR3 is CASSSDRGGPQHF. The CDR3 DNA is TGTGCCAGCAGTTCCGACAGGGGAGGGCCCCAGCATTTT.

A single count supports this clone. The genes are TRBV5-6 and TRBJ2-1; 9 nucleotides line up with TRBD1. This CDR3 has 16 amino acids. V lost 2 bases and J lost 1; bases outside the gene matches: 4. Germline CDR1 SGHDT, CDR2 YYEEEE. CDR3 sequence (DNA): TGTGCCAGCAGCTTTGACAGGGGGTATTCCTACAATGAGCAGTTCTTC. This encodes CASSFDRGYSYNEQFF.

In DNA form, the CDR3 reads TGTGCCAGGACCGGGACAGGGAGCACCGGGGAGCTGTTTTTT. This codes for CARTGTGSTGELFF. The chain links TRBV7-9 to TRBJ2-2, with 9 positions matching TRBD1. CDR1 is SEHNR, CDR2 FQNEAQ, per germline (reference sequence). The CDR3 totals 14 residues. V shed 9 bases, J shed 4 bases, and the junction held 6 bases outside the gene matches.

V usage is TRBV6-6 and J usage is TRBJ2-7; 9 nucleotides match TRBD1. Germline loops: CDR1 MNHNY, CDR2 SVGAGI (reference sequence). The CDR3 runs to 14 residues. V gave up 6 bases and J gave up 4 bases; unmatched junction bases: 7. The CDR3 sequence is CASSPADRGYEQYF. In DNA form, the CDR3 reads TGTGCCAGCAGCCCCGCGGACAGGGGTTACGAGCAGTACTTC.

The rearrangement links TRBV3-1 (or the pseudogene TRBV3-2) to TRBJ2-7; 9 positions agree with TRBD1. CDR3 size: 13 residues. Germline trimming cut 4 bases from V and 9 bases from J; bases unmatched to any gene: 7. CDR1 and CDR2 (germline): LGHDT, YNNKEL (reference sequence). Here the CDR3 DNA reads TGTGCCAGCAGCCGGGACAGGGCCCAGCGGCAGTACTTC. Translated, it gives CASSRDRAQRQYF.

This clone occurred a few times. In DNA form, the CDR3 reads TGTGCCAGCAGTTTATGGACTAGCGGGGGCCTTCAAGAGACCCAGTACTTC. Translation: CASSLWTSGGLQETQYF. The chain couples TRBV27 to TRBJ2-5; 13 nucleotides match TRBD2. The trim removed 1 base at V and 2 bases at J, leaving 4 bases unmatched. The CDR3 length is 17 residues. CDR1 and CDR2 (germline): MNHEY, SMNVEV (reference sequence).

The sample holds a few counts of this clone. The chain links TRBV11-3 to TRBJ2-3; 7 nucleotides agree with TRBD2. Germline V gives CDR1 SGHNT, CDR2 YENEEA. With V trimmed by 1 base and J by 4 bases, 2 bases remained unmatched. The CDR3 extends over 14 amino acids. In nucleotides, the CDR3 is TGTGCCAGCAGCTTAGGGCGGGAGCCAGATACGCAGTATTTT. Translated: CASSLGREPDTQYF.

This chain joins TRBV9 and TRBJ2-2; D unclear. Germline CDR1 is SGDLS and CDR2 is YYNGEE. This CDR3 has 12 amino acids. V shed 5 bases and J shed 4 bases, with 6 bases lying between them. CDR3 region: CASSFSTGELFF. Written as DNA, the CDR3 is TGTGCCAGCAGTTTTAGCACCGGGGAGCTGTTTTTT.

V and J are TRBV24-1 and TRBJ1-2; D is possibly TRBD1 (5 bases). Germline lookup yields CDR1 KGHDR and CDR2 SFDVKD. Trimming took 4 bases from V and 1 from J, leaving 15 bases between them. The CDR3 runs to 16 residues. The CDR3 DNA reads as TGTGCCACCAGTGAAGGGGCAGGGCCGGATAACTATGGCTACACCTTC. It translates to CATSEGAGPDNYGYTF.

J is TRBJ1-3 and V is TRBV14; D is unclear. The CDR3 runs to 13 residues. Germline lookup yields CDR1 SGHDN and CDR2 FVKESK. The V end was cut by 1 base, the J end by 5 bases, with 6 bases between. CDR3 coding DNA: TGTGCCAGCAGCCAAGTCCCAAGAAACACCATATATTTT. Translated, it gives CASSQVPRNTIYF. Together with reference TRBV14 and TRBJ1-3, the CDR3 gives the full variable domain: EAGVTQFPSHSVIEKGQTVTLRCDPISGHDNLYWYRRVMGKEIKFLLHFVKESKQDESGMPNNRFLAERTGGTYSTLKVQPAELEDSGVYFCASSQVPRNTIYFGEGSWLTVV.

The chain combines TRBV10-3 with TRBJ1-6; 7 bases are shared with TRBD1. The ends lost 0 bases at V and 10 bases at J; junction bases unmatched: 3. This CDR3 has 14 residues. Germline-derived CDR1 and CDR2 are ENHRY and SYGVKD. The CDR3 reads CAISESDRRSPLHF. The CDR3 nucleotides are TGTGCCATCAGTGAGTCGGACAGGCGGTCACCCCTCCACTTT.

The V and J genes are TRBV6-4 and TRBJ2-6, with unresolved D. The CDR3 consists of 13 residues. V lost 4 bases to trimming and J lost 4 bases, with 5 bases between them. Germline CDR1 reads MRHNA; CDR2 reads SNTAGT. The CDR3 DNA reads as TGTGCCAGCAGTGCGGAGGGGGCCAACGTCCTGACTTTC. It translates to CASSAEGANVLTF.

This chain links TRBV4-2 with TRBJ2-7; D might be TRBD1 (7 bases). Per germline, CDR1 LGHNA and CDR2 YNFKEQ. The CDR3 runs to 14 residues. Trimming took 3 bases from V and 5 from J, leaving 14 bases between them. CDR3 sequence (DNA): TGTGCCAGCAGCCACGGAGACAGGGAGGACGAGCAGTACTTC. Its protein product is CASSHGDREDEQYF.

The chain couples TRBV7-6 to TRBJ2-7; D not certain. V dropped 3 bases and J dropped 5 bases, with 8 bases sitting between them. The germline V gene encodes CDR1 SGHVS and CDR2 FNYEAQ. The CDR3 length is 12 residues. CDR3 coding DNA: TGTGCCAGCAGCTTTTTAGGAGACGAGCAGTACTTC. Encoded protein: CASSFLGDEQYF.

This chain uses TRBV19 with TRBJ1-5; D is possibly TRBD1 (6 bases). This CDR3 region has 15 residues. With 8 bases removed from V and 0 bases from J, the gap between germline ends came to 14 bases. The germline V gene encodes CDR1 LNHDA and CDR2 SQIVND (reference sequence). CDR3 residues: CASRRGRLSNQPQHF. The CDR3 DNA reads TGTGCCAGTCGCAGGGGTCGACTTAGCAATCAGCCCCAGCATTTT.

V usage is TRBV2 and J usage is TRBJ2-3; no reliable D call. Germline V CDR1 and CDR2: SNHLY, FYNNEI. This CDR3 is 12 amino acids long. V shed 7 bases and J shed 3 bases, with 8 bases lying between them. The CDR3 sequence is CASTVTTDTQYF. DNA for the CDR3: TGTGCCAGCACGGTGACTACAGATACGCAGTATTTT.

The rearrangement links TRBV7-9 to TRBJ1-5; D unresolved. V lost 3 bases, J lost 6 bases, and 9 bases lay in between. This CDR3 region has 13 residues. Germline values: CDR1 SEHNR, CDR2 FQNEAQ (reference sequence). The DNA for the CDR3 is TGTGCCAGCAGCTTGGAGGGAGGTCAGCCCCAGCATTTT. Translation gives CASSLEGGQPQHF.

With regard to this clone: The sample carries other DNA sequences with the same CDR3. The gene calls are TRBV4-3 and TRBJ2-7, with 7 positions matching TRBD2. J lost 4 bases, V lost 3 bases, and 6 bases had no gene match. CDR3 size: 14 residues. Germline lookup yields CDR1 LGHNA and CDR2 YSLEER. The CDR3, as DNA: TGCGCCAGCAGCCAGGGGGAGGGGAGGTACGAGCAGTACTTC. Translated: CASSQGEGRYEQYF.

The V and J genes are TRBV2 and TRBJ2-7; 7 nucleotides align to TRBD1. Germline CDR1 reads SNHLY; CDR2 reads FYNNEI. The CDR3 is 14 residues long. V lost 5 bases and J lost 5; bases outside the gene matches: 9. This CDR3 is CASSPGTAIHEQYF. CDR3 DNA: TGTGCCAGCAGTCCCGGGACAGCGATCCACGAGCAGTACTTC.

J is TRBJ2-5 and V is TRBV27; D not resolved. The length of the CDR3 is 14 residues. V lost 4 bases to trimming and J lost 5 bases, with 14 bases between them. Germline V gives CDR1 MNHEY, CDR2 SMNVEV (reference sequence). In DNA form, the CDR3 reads TGTGCCAGCAGTTCGTCTAGTGGTGGGGAGACCCAGTACTTC. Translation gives CASSSSSGGETQYF.